This entry lists 15 T cell receptor beta chains sequenced from one sample in a study of CD8+CD57+ T cells in acquired aplastic anemia. An expansion of CD8+CD57+ cells by flow cytometry had been shown in patients chosen for sequencing. Genomic DNA provided the template from which TCR beta VDJ and CDR3 profiles were obtained. TCRdb re-derived calls from the reads in MiXCR, one entry per CDR3 protein. The sample has about 160,000 distinct CDR3 sequences, less than 60% seen once. The sequencing sample was made of sorted CD4+, CD8+, or CD8+CD57+ T cells (not recorded which) from PBMCs. These receptors came from a human donor with aplastic anemia.

The chain has TRBV6-5 and TRBJ2-5; 12 bases fit TRBD2. V lost 3 bases, J lost 7 bases, and 6 bases stayed unmatched. The CDR3 consists of 15 residues. Germline V gene sequence: CDR1 MNHEY, CDR2 SVGAGI. The CDR3 DNA reads TGTGCCAGCAGTTATCCTTCTAGCGGGGGGGGGACCCAGTACTTC. Encoded protein: CASSYPSSGGGTQYF.

This clonotype was observed at least ten times. The chain joins TRBV30 to TRBJ1-6, with D unresolved. The CDR3 runs to 13 residues. Trimming left V 5 bases short and J 7 bases short, with 12 bases between. CDR1 and CDR2 from the germline V gene are GTSNPN and SVGIG (reference sequence). CDR3 coding DNA: TGTGCCTGGCGGGAGGGAAGGAATTCACCCCTCCACTTT. It codes for CAWREGRNSPLHF.

Concerning this clonotype: This may stem from a read error, because a much larger clone lies one nucleotide away. CDR3 sequence: CASGGGSSGDEQFF. The CDR3 DNA reads as TGTGCTAGTGGGGGCGGGTCTTCCGGCGATGAGCAGTTCTTC. The V and J genes are TRBV12-5 and TRBJ2-1; a possible D gene is TRBD2 (5 bases). The germline CDR1 and CDR2 sequences are LGHNT and FRNRAP. The V end lost 6 bases, the J end lost 8 bases, and 17 bases lay between the germline ends. CDR3 length equals 14 residues. The full variable domain, with the rest looked up from reference TRBV12-5 and TRBJ2-1, is DARVTQTPRHKVTEMGQEVTMRCQPILGHNTVFWYRQTMMQGLELLAYFRNRAPLDDSGMPKDRFSAEMPDATLATLKIQPSEPRDSAVYFCASGGGSSGDEQFFGPGTRLTVL.

In its sample, this clonotype was seen many times. The rearrangement joins TRBV15 to TRBJ1-1; D unresolved. The CDR3 runs to 15 residues. V lost 4 bases and J 5 bases, leaving 17 bases between the germline ends. Germline V lookup: CDR1 LNHNV, CDR2 YYDKDF (reference sequence). The CDR3: CATSKKRERSTEAFF. Written as DNA, the CDR3 is TGTGCCACCAGCAAGAAACGGGAGCGATCGACTGAAGCTTTCTTT.

This clonotype came up many times. DNA of the CDR3: TGCAGTGCCCGAGGGACTCTGGAGGAAAAACTGTTTTTT. Protein product: CSARGTLEEKLFF. The rearrangement links TRBV20-1 to TRBJ1-4, with D possibly being TRBD1 (5 bases). V lost 6 bases and J 8 bases, leaving 16 bases between the germline ends. Germline CDR1 DFQATT, CDR2 SNEGSKA (reference sequence). This CDR3 comprises 13 residues.

This clonotype showed up just a few times. DNA of the CDR3: TGTGCCATCGGCAGAACAAATCAGCCCCAGCATTTT. It is translated as CAIGRTNQPQHF. The rearrangement joins TRBV28 to TRBJ1-5; D gene uncertain. CDR3 size: 12 residues. Germline V lookup: CDR1 MDHEN, CDR2 SYDVKM. Trimming took 10 bases from V and 4 from J, leaving 11 bases between them. Full variable domain (outside the CDR3, taken from reference TRBV28 and TRBJ1-5): DVKVTQSSRYLVKRTGEKVFLECVQDMDHENMFWYRQDPGLGLRLIYFSYDVKMKEKGDIPEGYSVSREKKERFSLILESASTNQTSMYLCAIGRTNQPQHFGDGTRLSIL.

The chain joins TRBV12-3 or TRBV12-4 to TRBJ2-7, with a tentative D call TRBD1 (6 bases). This CDR3 comprises 12 residues. Trimming took 6 bases from V and 5 from J, leaving 11 bases between them. In DNA, the CDR3 is TGTGCCAGCAGCCCAAGGGACAACGAGCAGTACTTC. Its protein is CASSPRDNEQYF.

The chain joins TRBV9 to TRBJ1-1; D possibly corresponds to TRBD1 (5 bases). This CDR3 is 14 amino acids long. V was pared by 3 bases and J by 0 bases, with 9 bases between. The germline V gene encodes CDR1 SGDLS and CDR2 YYNGEE. CDR3 coding DNA: TGTGCCAGCAGCGCAAGGGGCATGAACACTGAAGCTTTCTTT. Translation: CASSARGMNTEAFF.

The chain joins TRBV20-1 to TRBJ2-7, with D tentatively TRBD1 (6 bases). The CDR3 runs to 16 residues. Trimming cost V 0 bases and J 0 bases, with 15 bases left between them. Germline V gene lookup returns CDR1 DFQATT and CDR2 SNEGSKA (reference sequence). CDR3 amino acids: CSARDIYGTSSYEQYF. CDR3 bases: TGCAGTGCTAGAGATATATATGGGACAAGCTCCTACGAGCAGTACTTC.

The V and J genes are TRBV2 and TRBJ1-5; possible D gene TRBD1, 5 bases. V dropped 4 bases and J dropped 11 bases, with 18 bases sitting between them. Germline CDR1 and CDR2: SNHLY and FYNNEI. The CDR3 runs 14 residues. CDR3 coding DNA: TGTGCCAGCAGTGGCCGGACACTGCAAGAGACCCAGCATTTT. Encoded protein: CASSGRTLQETQHF.

This clonotype was picked up a small number of times. This chain joins TRBV19 and TRBJ2-6; the D gene is possibly TRBD1 (6 bases). With 4 bases removed from V and 0 bases from J, the gap between germline ends came to 10 bases. The germline CDR1 and CDR2 sequences are LNHDA and SQIVND (reference sequence). CDR3 length equals 16 residues. CDR3 region: CASSRADSSGANVLTF. As DNA, the CDR3 is TGTGCCAGTAGTAGAGCGGACAGCTCTGGGGCCAACGTCCTGACTTTC. Based on the CDR3 plus reference TRBV19 and TRBJ2-6, the full variable domain is DGGITQSPKYLFRKEGQNVTLSCEQNLNHDAMYWYRQDPGQGLRLIYYSQIVNDFQKGDIAEGYSVSREKKESFPLTVTSAQKNPTAFYLCASSRADSSGANVLTFGAGSRLTVL.

This rearrangement joins TRBV7-8 to TRBJ2-7, with D maybe TRBD2 (5 bases). The germline CDR1 and CDR2 sequences are SGHVS and FQNEAQ. V was trimmed by 9 bases and J by 5 bases, leaving 17 bases between them. This CDR3 is built from 13 residues. The CDR3 DNA reads TGTGCCAGTACGACCGGGGTAGGCGACGAGCAGTACTTC. As protein: CASTTGVGDEQYF.

This chain uses TRBV7-9 with TRBJ1-4; D gene uncertain. The CDR3 has 13 amino acids. Trimming left V 1 base short and J 7 bases short, with 7 bases between. Germline-derived CDR1 and CDR2 are SEHNR and FQNEAQ (reference sequence). CDR3 region: CASSLGAIEKLFF. The DNA of the CDR3 is TGTGCCAGCAGCTTAGGGGCGATTGAAAAACTGTTTTTT.

The chain recombines TRBV6-4 with TRBJ2-1; 8 bases map to TRBD2. The J segment lost 12 bases and the V segment lost 2 bases, leaving 3 bases of the junction unmatched. This CDR3 comprises 12 residues. Germline CDR1 MRHNA, CDR2 SNTAGT. This CDR3 is CASSDTGLAQFF. The CDR3 DNA follows: TGTGCCAGCAGTGACACTGGACTAGCGCAGTTCTTC.

This clonotype was counted ten times or more. The CDR3 DNA sequence: TGTGCCAGCAGACCAAGGCCCGGGGAGCTGTTTTTT. Its protein is CASRPRPGELFF. The J gene is TRBJ2-2, the V gene TRBV12-3 or TRBV12-4, with unresolved D. Trimming shortened V by 6 bases and J by 6 bases, and 8 bases separated the two germline ends. The CDR3 covers 12 residues.